This record looks at one TCR beta chain sequence and its context. PCR amplification relied on 60 Vbeta primers (plus 13 Jbeta primers). Measured with immunoSEQ multiplex PCR; TCRdb has only the in-frame clones, and not every one. The sample shows fewer than 150,000 clones, around 76% of them seen only once. These data belong to a study of cytomegalovirus exposure and HLA in healthy donors. The clonotype originates from a male donor in good health and CMV-seronegative. What was sequenced was PBMCs.

This CDR3 is CASTGGATNYGYTF. Here the CDR3 DNA reads TGTGCCAGCACCGGGGGGGCCACTAACTATGGCTACACCTTC. The J gene is TRBJ1-2, the V gene TRBV5-8; tentatively, D is TRBD1 (6 bases). This CDR3 region has 14 residues. Trimming shortened V by 6 bases and J by 0 bases, and 12 bases separated the two germline ends. The germline gives CDR1 SGHTS, CDR2 YDEGEE.